Following are 18 T cell receptor beta chains from one sample sequenced in a study of control samples from healthy donors and cancer patients. Using immunoSEQ multiplex PCR, the repertoire was profiled, and TCRdb retains in-frame clones only, with some absent. The repertoire holds some 89,000 clones, with 85% as singletons. The sequenced material came from blood. The receptors shown here come from a woman between 35 and 50 years old in good health.

This clone was detected only a few times. The chain recombines TRBV2 with TRBJ1-1; D ambiguous. This CDR3 comprises 13 residues. V was cut by 5 bases and J by 4 bases, with 11 bases left in between. Germline-derived CDR1 and CDR2 are SNHLY and FYNNEI. The CDR3 DNA sequence: TGTGCCAGCAGTTGGCGGGCCGGCACTGAAGCTTTCTTT. This translates into CASSWRAGTEAFF.

This clone came up a few times. The rearrangement joins TRBV4-1 to TRBJ2-3; 11 nucleotides line up with TRBD2. CDR3 length equals 15 residues. Germline CDR1 reads MGHRA; CDR2 reads YSYEKL. J lost 2 bases, V lost 4 bases, and 2 bases had no gene match. The CDR3 region is CASSRTSGPTDTQYF. CDR3 in DNA: TGCGCCAGCAGCCGGACTAGCGGGCCCACAGATACGCAGTATTTT.

The chain employs TRBV4-3 and TRBJ2-7, with D uncertain. Trimming left V 1 base short and J 2 bases short, with 12 bases between. This CDR3 has 15 amino acids. The V gene's germline CDR1 is LGHNA and CDR2 YSLEER. The CDR3 region is CASSQVRDGAYEQYF. The CDR3 DNA follows: TGCGCCAGCAGCCAAGTAAGAGACGGCGCCTACGAGCAGTACTTC.

This clone was seen a handful of times. This chain connects TRBV5-1 to TRBJ2-1; D is uncertain. Germline CDR1 reads SGHRS; CDR2 reads YFSETQ. CDR3 length: 14 residues. Trimming removed 4 bases from V and 5 bases from J, with 13 bases in between. The CDR3 DNA reads as TGCGCCAGCAGCGTCGTAGCAGGAAACAATGAGCAGTTCTTC. Amino acid sequence: CASSVVAGNNEQFF.

V and J are TRBV5-1 and TRBJ2-7; 9 nucleotides align to TRBD1. The J segment lost 5 bases and the V segment lost 3 bases, leaving 9 bases of the junction unmatched. The CDR3 totals 15 residues. The germline CDR1 and CDR2 sequences are SGHRS and YFSETQ. Here the CDR3 reads CASSSQGAFTNEQYF. Written as DNA, the CDR3 is TGCGCCAGCAGCTCACAGGGGGCGTTCACCAACGAGCAGTACTTC.

This chain connects TRBV7-7 to TRBJ2-5, with D possibly being TRBD2 (6 bases). The germline V and J ends were trimmed by 5 bases and 7 bases, with 17 bases remaining between them. Germline CDR1 and CDR2: SSHAT and FNYEAQ (reference sequence). The CDR3 has 14 residues. CDR3 in amino acids: CASSPGLLGGTQYF. The CDR3, as DNA: TGTGCCAGCAGCCCTGGGCTCCTGGGGGGGACCCAGTACTTC. The whole variable domain, remainder taken from reference TRBV7-7 and TRBJ2-5, is GAGVSQSPRYKVTKRGQDVTLRCDPISSHATLYWYQQALGQGPEFLTYFNYEAQPDKSGLPSDRFSAERPEGSISTLTIQRTEQRDSAMYRCASSPGLLGGTQYFGPGTRLLVL.

The chain is built from TRBV21-1 and TRBJ1-1; TRBD1, as called in the table, went unchecked against the DNA. TRBV21-1 is termed a pseudogene. CDR3 length: 14 amino acids. The CDR3 spells CASSKESWQIEAFF. The CDR3 bases are TGTGCCAGCAGCAAAGAAAGTTGGCAGATTGAAGCTTTCTTT.

The chain couples TRBV19 to TRBJ1-1; D gene uncertain. Germline V gene data show CDR1 as LNHDA and CDR2 as SQIVND (reference sequence). Deletions cut 5 bases from V and 0 bases from J, with 19 bases between. The CDR3 covers 17 residues. The CDR3 sequence is CASSSRRALQVNTEAFF. CDR3 nucleotide sequence: TGTGCCAGTAGTTCACGCCGAGCACTGCAGGTGAACACTGAAGCTTTCTTT.

V usage is TRBV7-3 and J usage is TRBJ1-6; 9 nucleotides match TRBD1. From germline, CDR1 is SGHTA and CDR2 FQGTGA. The trim removed 4 bases at V and 7 bases at J, leaving 2 bases unmatched. The CDR3 loop spans 14 amino acids. The CDR3 region is CASSSGTGNSPLHF. DNA for the CDR3: TGTGCCAGCAGCTCCGGGACAGGGAATTCACCCCTCCACTTT.

V usage is TRBV5-5 and J usage is TRBJ1-2; TRBD1 agrees at 7 bases. The CDR3 sequence is 17 residues long. V was pared by 3 bases and J by 0 bases, with 11 bases of the junction left unmatched. Germline V gene data show CDR1 as SGHKS and CDR2 as YYEKEE (reference sequence). Here the CDR3 DNA reads TGTGCCAGCAGCTCGAGGGACAGCCATAATTCTAACTATGGCTACACCTTC. Encoded protein: CASSSRDSHNSNYGYTF. The whole variable domain, remainder taken from reference TRBV5-5 and TRBJ1-2, is DAGVTQSPTHLIKTRGQQVTLRCSPISGHKSVSWYQQVLGQGPQFIFQYYEKEERGRGNFPDRFSARQFPNYSSELNVNALLLGDSALYLCASSSRDSHNSNYGYTFGSGTRLTVV.

The V gene is TRBV9, the J gene TRBJ1-2; possible D gene TRBD1, 6 bases. V gave up 0 bases and J gave up 10 bases, with 10 bases separating them. The CDR3 runs 12 residues. Germline loops: CDR1 SGDLS, CDR2 YYNGEE. CDR3 nucleotides: TGTGCCAGCAGCGTAGAGGGGGGAACCTACACCTTC. It codes for CASSVEGGTYTF.

This chain uses TRBV15 with TRBJ1-3; D not resolved. The CDR3 covers 13 residues. V shed 2 bases and J shed 0 bases, with 2 bases lying between them. Germline V gene sequence: CDR1 LNHNV, CDR2 YYDKDF (reference sequence). CDR3 region: CATSRHSGNTIYF. The CDR3 nucleotides are TGTGCCACCAGCAGACACTCTGGAAACACCATATATTTT.

The chain employs TRBV18 and TRBJ1-3, with 11 bases that match TRBD1. CDR1 is KGHSH, CDR2 LQKENI, per germline. The CDR3 covers 17 residues. V gave up 2 bases and J gave up 0 bases; unmatched junction bases: 3. The CDR3 protein is CASSPWTGGSSGNTIYF. CDR3 sequence (DNA): TGTGCCAGCTCACCATGGACAGGGGGCTCCTCTGGAAACACCATATATTTT.

V gene TRBV13 combines with J gene TRBJ1-2; weak D call: TRBD1 (6 bases). Trimming stripped 3 bases from V and 5 bases from J, with 16 bases between. The germline V gene has CDR1 PRHDT and CDR2 FYEKMQ (reference sequence). This CDR3 is built from 15 residues. CDR3 sequence reads: CASSFGLRGSYGYTF. In nucleotides, the CDR3 is TGTGCCAGCAGCTTCGGTCTAAGGGGGTCTTATGGCTACACCTTC.

V usage is TRBV5-5 and J usage is TRBJ1-5; D unresolved. There are 13 residues in the CDR3. Deletions cut 5 bases from V and 6 bases from J, with 12 bases between. The germline CDR1 and CDR2 sequences are SGHKS and YYEKEE (reference sequence). The CDR3 region is CASSPGPSQPQHF. DNA of the CDR3: TGTGCCAGCAGTCCAGGCCCGAGTCAGCCCCAGCATTTT.

V gene TRBV10-2 combines with J gene TRBJ1-5; unclear D gene. Germline V gene sequence: CDR1 WSHSY, CDR2 SAAADI. The CDR3 covers 13 residues. The V end lost 6 bases, the J end lost 3 bases, and 9 bases lay between the germline ends. The CDR3, as DNA: TGCGCCAGCAGGATTGGGATCAATCAGCCCCAGCATTTT. This codes for CASRIGINQPQHF.

The V and J genes are TRBV5-1 and TRBJ1-1; D remains unclear. The V gene lost 0 bases and the J gene lost 5 bases, with 11 bases spanning the gap. Germline V CDR1 and CDR2: SGHRS, YFSETQ. The CDR3 consists of 14 residues. As DNA, the CDR3 is TGCGCCAGCAGCTTGGTTATGGGTTCTACTGAAGCTTTCTTT. Its protein product is CASSLVMGSTEAFF.

This clone appeared once. The rearrangement uses TRBV7-9 and TRBJ1-2; D is unresolved. Trimming left V 5 bases short and J 8 bases short, with 9 bases between. Germline V lookup: CDR1 SEHNR, CDR2 FQNEAQ (reference sequence). The CDR3 is 11 residues long. The DNA of the CDR3 is TGTGCCAGCAGCCTGGACTGGGGCTACACCTTC. Its translation is CASSLDWGYTF.